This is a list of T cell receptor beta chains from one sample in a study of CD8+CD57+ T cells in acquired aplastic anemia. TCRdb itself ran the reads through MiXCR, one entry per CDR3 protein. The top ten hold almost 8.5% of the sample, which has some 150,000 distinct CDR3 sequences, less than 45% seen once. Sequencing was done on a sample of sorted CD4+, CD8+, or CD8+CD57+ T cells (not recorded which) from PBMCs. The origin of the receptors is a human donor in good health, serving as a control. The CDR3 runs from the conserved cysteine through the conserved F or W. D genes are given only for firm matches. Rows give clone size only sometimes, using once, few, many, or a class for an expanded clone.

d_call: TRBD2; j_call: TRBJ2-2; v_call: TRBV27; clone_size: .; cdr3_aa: CASSLSGGLARNTGELFF; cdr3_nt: TGTGCCAGCAGTTTATCGGGAGGACTAGCGCGGAACACCGGGGAGCTGTTTTTT
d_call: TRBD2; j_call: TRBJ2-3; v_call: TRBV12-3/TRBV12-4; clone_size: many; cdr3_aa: CASQLSGRTDTQYF; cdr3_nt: TGTGCCAGTCAACTTAGCGGGAGAACAGATACGCAGTATTTT
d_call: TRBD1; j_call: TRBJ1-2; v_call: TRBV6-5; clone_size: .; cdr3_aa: CASSFRTGQYGYTF; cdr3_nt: TGTGCCAGCAGTTTCAGGACAGGCCAATATGGCTACACCTTC
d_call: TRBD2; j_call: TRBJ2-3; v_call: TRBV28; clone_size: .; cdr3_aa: CASSFGGGRTDTQYF; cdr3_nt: TGTGCCAGCAGTTTTGGGGGGGGGAGGACAGATACGCAGTATTTT
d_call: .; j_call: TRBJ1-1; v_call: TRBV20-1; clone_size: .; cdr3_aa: CSALPWTAVNTEAFF; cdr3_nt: TGCAGTGCCCTACCTTGGACAGCCGTTAACACTGAAGCTTTCTTT
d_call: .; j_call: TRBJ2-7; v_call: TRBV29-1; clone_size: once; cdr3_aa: CSVVTSGYEQYF; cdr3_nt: TGCAGCGTTGTTACGTCTGGGTACGAGCAGTACTTC
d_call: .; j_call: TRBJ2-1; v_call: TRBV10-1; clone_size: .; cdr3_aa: CASSEGSRAQQFF; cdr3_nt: TGCGCCAGCAGTGAGGGAAGTCGGGCCCAGCAGTTCTTC
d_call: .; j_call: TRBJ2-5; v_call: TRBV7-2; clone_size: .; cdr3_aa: CASGLMVRETQYF; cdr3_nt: TGTGCCAGCGGCTTGATGGTTCGGGAGACCCAGTACTTC
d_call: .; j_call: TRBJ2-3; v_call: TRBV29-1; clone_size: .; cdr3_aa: CSVVWTTGDTDTQYF; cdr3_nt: TGCAGCGTTGTATGGACTACAGGGGACACAGATACGCAGTATTTT
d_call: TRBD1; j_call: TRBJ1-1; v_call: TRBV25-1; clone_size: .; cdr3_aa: CASSLQGAGSEAFF; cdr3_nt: TGTGCCAGCAGTTTACAGGGGGCAGGCTCTGAAGCTTTCTTT
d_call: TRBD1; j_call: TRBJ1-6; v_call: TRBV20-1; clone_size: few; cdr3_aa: CSASAGTENSPLHF; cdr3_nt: TGCAGTGCTAGTGCCGGGACAGAAAATTCACCCCTCCACTTT
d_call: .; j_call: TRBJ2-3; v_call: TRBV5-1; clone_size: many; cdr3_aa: CASSLAGRTDTQYF; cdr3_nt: TGCGCCAGCAGCTTGGCCGGCAGGACAGATACGCAGTATTTT
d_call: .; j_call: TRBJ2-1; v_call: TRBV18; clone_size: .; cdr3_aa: CASSQLTGSRINEQFF; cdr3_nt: TGTGCCAGCTCACAACTCACAGGGAGCCGAATCAATGAGCAGTTCTTC
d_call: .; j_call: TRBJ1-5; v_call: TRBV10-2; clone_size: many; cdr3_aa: CASSGTSNQPQHF; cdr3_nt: TGCGCCAGCAGTGGAACCTCCAATCAGCCCCAGCATTTT
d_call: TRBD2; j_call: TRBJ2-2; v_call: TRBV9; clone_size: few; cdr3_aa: CASPGGTSPESTGELFF; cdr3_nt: TGTGCCAGCCCGGGGGGGACTAGCCCGGAGAGTACCGGGGAGCTGTTTTTT
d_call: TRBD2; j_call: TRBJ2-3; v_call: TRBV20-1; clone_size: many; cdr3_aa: CSARGLAGGTDTQYF; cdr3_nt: TGCAGTGCTAGAGGACTAGCGGGGGGCACAGATACGCAGTATTTT
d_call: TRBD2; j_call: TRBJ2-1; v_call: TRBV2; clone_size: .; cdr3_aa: CASSEQLRLAGGNYNEQFF; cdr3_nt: TGTGCCAGCAGTGAACAGCTAAGGCTAGCGGGAGGGAACTACAATGAGCAGTTCTTC
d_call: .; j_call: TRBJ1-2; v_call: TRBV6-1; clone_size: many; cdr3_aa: CASRAGSIYGYTF; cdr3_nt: TGTGCCAGCAGAGCGGGGTCCATCTATGGCTACACCTTC
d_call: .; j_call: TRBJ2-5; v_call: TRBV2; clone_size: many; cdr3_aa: CASSRDHRETQYF; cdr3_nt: TGTGCCAGCAGTAGGGATCACCGAGAGACCCAGTACTTC
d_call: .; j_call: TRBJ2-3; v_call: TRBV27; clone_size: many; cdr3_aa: CASNRGSTDTQYF; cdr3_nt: TGTGCCAGCAACCGGGGGAGCACAGATACGCAGTATTTT
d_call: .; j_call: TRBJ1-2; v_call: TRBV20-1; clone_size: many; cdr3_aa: CSANPVGPIYGYTF; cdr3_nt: TGCAGTGCTAATCCGGTCGGTCCCATATATGGCTACACCTTC
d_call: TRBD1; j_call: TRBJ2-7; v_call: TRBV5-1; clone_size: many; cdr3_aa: CASSYDRGPFEQYF; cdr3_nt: TGCGCCAGCAGCTACGACAGGGGACCCTTCGAGCAGTACTTC
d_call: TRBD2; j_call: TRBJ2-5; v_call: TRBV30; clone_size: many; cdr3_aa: CGLAGGFQETQYF; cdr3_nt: TGTGGCTTAGCGGGAGGGTTCCAAGAGACCCAGTACTTC
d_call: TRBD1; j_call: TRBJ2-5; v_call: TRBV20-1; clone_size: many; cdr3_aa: CSARQSFGQVQETQYF; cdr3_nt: TGCAGTGCTAGGCAAAGTTTCGGACAGGTCCAAGAGACCCAGTACTTC
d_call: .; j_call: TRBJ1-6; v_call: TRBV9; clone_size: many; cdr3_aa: CASSVDSSYNSPLHF; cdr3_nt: TGTGCCAGCAGCGTAGACAGCTCCTATAATTCACCCCTCCACTTT
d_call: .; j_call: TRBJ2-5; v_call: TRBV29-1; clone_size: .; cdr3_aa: CSGGRGSGETQYF; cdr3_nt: TGCAGCGGCGGAAGGGGGAGCGGTGAGACCCAGTACTTC
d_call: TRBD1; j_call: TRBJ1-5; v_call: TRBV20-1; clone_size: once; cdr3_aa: CSAGQGLGQPQHF; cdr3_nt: TGCAGTGCTGGACAGGGTCTAGGGCAGCCCCAGCATTTT
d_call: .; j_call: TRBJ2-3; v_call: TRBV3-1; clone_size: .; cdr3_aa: CASSQPLGTGDADTQYF; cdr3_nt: TGTGCCAGCAGCCAACCCCTGGGAACGGGAGATGCAGATACGCAGTATTTT
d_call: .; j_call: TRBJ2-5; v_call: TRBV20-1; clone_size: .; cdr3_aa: CSVIIRCLETQYF; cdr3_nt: TGCAGTGTGATAATCAGGTGTTTGGAGACCCAGTACTTC
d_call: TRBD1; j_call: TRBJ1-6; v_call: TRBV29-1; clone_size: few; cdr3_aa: CSAGQGGNSPLHF; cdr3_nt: TGCAGCGCCGGACAGGGCGGTAATTCACCCCTCCACTTT
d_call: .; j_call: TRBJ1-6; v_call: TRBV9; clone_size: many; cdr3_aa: CASGEGGSPLHF; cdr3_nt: TGTGCCAGCGGTGAGGGAGGATCACCCCTCCACTTT
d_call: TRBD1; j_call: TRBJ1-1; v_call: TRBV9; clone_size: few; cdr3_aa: CASSLTGGNTEAFF; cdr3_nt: TGTGCCAGCAGCCTTACAGGGGGGAACACTGAAGCTTTCTTT
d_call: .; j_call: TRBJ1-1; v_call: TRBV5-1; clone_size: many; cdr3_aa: CASSLGMRGTEAFF; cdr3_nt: TGCGCCAGCAGCTTGGGTATGCGGGGCACTGAAGCTTTCTTT
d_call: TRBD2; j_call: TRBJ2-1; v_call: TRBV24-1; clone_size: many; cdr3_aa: CATSDIAGVYNEQFF; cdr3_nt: TGTGCCACCAGTGATATAGCGGGGGTCTACAATGAGCAGTTCTTC
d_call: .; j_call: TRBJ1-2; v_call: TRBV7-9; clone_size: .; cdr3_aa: CASSVFGSDLTYTF; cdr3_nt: TGTGCCAGCAGCGTCTTTGGTTCAGACCTCACCTACACCTTC
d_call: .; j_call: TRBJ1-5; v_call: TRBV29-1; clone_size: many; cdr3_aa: CSVEVGLGEPQHF; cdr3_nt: TGCAGCGTTGAAGTGGGCCTGGGCGAGCCCCAGCATTTT
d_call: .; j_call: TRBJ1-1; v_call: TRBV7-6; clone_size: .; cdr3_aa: CASSLSQSEAFF; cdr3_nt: TGTGCCAGCAGCTTAAGTCAGTCTGAAGCTTTCTTT
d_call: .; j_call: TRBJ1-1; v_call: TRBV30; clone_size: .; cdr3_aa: CAWDTGSGAFF; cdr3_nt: TGTGCCTGGGATACAGGGAGTGGAGCTTTCTTT
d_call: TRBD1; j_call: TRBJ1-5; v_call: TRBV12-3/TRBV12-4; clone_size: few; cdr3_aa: CASSAGQAIYNQPQHF; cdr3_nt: TGTGCCAGCAGTGCCGGACAGGCTATTTACAATCAGCCCCAGCATTTT
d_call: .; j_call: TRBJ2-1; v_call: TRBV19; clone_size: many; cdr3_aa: CASMASRSYNEQFF; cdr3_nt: TGTGCCAGTATGGCCTCGCGGTCCTACAATGAGCAGTTCTTC
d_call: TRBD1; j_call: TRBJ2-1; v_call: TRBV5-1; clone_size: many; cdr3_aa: CASTQQGGQSHNEQFF; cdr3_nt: TGCGCCAGCACCCAGCAAGGGGGCCAATCCCACAATGAGCAGTTCTTC
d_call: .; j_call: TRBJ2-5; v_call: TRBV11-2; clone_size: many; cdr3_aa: CASSPSGTQYF; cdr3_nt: TGTGCCAGCTCTCCCTCGGGGACCCAGTACTTC
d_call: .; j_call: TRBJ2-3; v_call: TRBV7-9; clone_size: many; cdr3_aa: CASSRGSGSHTDTQYF; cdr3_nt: TGTGCCAGCAGCCGAGGTTCAGGGTCACACACAGATACGCAGTATTTT